The 21 T cell receptor beta chains presented below share a single source sample, sequenced in a study of blood T cell repertoires in COVID-19. This table comes from immunoSEQ multiplex PCR, and its TCRdb copy is limited to in-frame clones, with some not included. Of 200,000 to 250,000 clones in the sample, more than 80% were seen once. Sequencing was done on a sample of peripheral blood. Receptors were obtained from a human donor in a cohort sampled during active COVID-19.

The chain joins TRBV5-1 to TRBJ1-1; no definite D call. Between the trimmed V and J ends, which lost 5 bases and 0 bases, there was a span of 11 bases. The CDR3 has 14 residues. Germline assignment: CDR1 SGHRS and CDR2 YFSETQ. The chain's CDR3 is CASRYNTMNTEAFF. The CDR3 bases are TGCGCCAGCAGATACAACACCATGAACACTGAAGCTTTCTTT.

The chain couples TRBV19 to TRBJ2-7, with D unresolved. Trimming cost V 3 bases and J 3 bases, with 12 bases left between them. Germline V gene data show CDR1 as LNHDA and CDR2 as SQIVND (reference sequence). The CDR3 is 14 amino acids. In DNA form, the CDR3 reads TGTGCCAGTAGTATCCATGGGCGAAGCTACGAGCAGTACTTC. Translation: CASSIHGRSYEQYF.

This chain joins TRBV6-6 and TRBJ2-7; maybe TRBD1 (5 bases). Germline V lookup: CDR1 MNHNY, CDR2 SVGAGI (reference sequence). The V end was cut by 4 bases, the J end by 2 bases, with 12 bases between. This CDR3 is 14 amino acids long. CDR3 DNA: TGTGCCAGCAGTTCCGAAGGGGTTACCTACGAGCAGTACTTC. Residues: CASSSEGVTYEQYF.

This clone appeared once. The chain recombines TRBV10-2 with TRBJ1-5, with D tentatively TRBD1 (5 bases). This CDR3 spans 15 amino acids. With 3 bases removed from V and 7 bases from J, the gap between germline ends came to 16 bases. In germline, CDR1 is WSHSY, CDR2 SAAADI. Here the CDR3 DNA reads TGCGCCAGCAGTGAATCCGGGGGATCTGGGCAGCCCCAGCATTTT. Its translation is CASSESGGSGQPQHF.

The chain links TRBV28 to TRBJ2-2; no clear D gene. Germline assignment: CDR1 MDHEN and CDR2 SYDVKM. The CDR3 contains 15 residues. Trimming shortened V by 10 bases and J by 2 bases, and 17 bases separated the two germline ends. The CDR3 coding sequence is TGTGCCACCAGATCGAGCAAAATAAACACCGGGGAGCTGTTTTTT. Encoded protein: CATRSSKINTGELFF.

This chain connects TRBV7-2 to TRBJ2-1, with D hard to call. Germline values: CDR1 SGHTA, CDR2 FQGNSA. The CDR3 sequence is 15 residues long. With 4 bases removed from V and 0 bases from J, the gap between germline ends came to 10 bases. The CDR3: CASSSVVSSYNEQFF. The CDR3 DNA is TGTGCCAGCAGCTCGGTGGTTAGCTCCTACAATGAGCAGTTCTTC.

V and J are TRBV2 and TRBJ2-1, with TRBD2 identical over 9 bases. Germline CDR1 and CDR2: SNHLY and FYNNEI. There are 15 residues in the CDR3. The V gene end was trimmed by 6 bases and the J gene end by 6 bases; junction bases not matched to a gene: 9. DNA for the CDR3: TGTGCCAGCAGCCCACTGGGCGGGGGGGCCAATGAGCAGTTCTTC. It translates to CASSPLGGGANEQFF.

V usage is TRBV30 and J usage is TRBJ1-1; D possibly corresponds to TRBD1 (5 bases). The CDR3 loop spans 15 amino acids. Trimming took 2 bases from V and 0 from J, leaving 13 bases between them. Germline CDR1 is GTSNPN and CDR2 is SVGIG (reference sequence). The DNA for the CDR3 is TGTGCCTGGAGTTGGGGGGGTTCCATGAACACTGAAGCTTTCTTT. It codes for CAWSWGGSMNTEAFF.

The chain combines TRBV25-1 with TRBJ2-5, with 14 positions matching TRBD2. The CDR3 contains 16 residues. The V and J ends lost 5 bases and 5 bases, in that order; junction bases with no gene match: 7. Germline V lookup: CDR1 MGHDK, CDR2 SYGVNS. The CDR3 region is CASSRGTSGRSETQYF. CDR3 bases: TGTGCCAGCAGTAGAGGGACTAGCGGGAGATCGGAGACCCAGTACTTC.

This sequence joins TRBV5-5 and TRBJ2-2; 8 bases align to TRBD2. Germline lookup yields CDR1 SGHKS and CDR2 YYEKEE (reference sequence). V gave up 3 bases and J gave up 4 bases; unmatched junction bases: 8. The CDR3 is made up of 16 amino acids. CDR3 coding DNA: TGTGCCAGCAGCTCGCACGGGACTAGACTCACCGGGGAGCTGTTTTTT. This encodes CASSSHGTRLTGELFF.

The table lists this clone with a count of one. This same CDR3 is encoded by further DNA sequences in the sample. CDR3 sequence (DNA): TGTGCCAGCAGCCAGGACCACCCGCGGACAGTCCAAGGGGACGAGCAGTACTTC. Encoded protein: CASSQDHPRTVQGDEQYF. This chain joins TRBV3-1 (or the pseudogene TRBV3-2) and TRBJ2-7, with D tentatively TRBD1 (6 bases). This CDR3 has 18 amino acids. Per germline, CDR1 LGHDT and CDR2 YNNKEL (reference sequence). Trimming cost V 3 bases and J 5 bases, with 26 bases left between them.

The chain links TRBV5-1 to TRBJ2-2, with a weak D call TRBD1 (6 bases). CDR3 size: 16 residues. Germline V gene data show CDR1 as SGHRS and CDR2 as YFSETQ. The V gene lost 4 bases and the J gene lost 0 bases, with 13 bases spanning the gap. As DNA, the CDR3 is TGCGCCAGCAGCCAAAGCGGACAGACGAACACCGGGGAGCTGTTTTTT. Amino acid sequence: CASSQSGQTNTGELFF.

This clone has just one count. The V gene is TRBV30, the J gene TRBJ2-5; maybe TRBD2 (5 bases). CDR1 is GTSNPN, CDR2 SVGIG, per germline (reference sequence). Trimming took off 5 bases at V and 5 bases at J, with 12 bases between the two ends. This CDR3 has 12 residues. The CDR3 bases are TGTGCCTGGTCAGCGACGGGGGAGACCCAGTACTTC. Translation gives CAWSATGETQYF.

This chain uses TRBV2 with TRBJ2-5; the D gene is possibly TRBD1 (6 bases). V was pared by 5 bases and J by 5 bases, with 18 bases between. CDR3 size: 15 residues. Per germline, CDR1 SNHLY and CDR2 FYNNEI. CDR3 in DNA: TGTGCCAGCAGTCCGATCATGGGGGCAGGGGAGACCCAGTACTTC. This translates into CASSPIMGAGETQYF.

This clone was seen at least ten times. The sample has other DNA sequences that encode this CDR3 too. The rearrangement links TRBV14 to TRBJ1-2, with TRBD1 as a possible D gene (5 bases). Trimming took off 1 base at V and 4 bases at J, with 10 bases between the two ends. CDR1 and CDR2 (germline): SGHDN, FVKESK. The CDR3 loop spans 14 amino acids. CDR3 in amino acids: CASSQGTGPYGYTF. In DNA, the CDR3 is TGTGCCAGCAGCCAAGGAACAGGACCCTATGGCTACACCTTC.

The V gene is TRBV29-1, the J gene TRBJ1-5; 11 bases are a match to TRBD1. The CDR3 runs to 15 residues. The ends lost 6 bases at V and 2 bases at J; junction bases unmatched: 6. Germline values: CDR1 SQVTM, CDR2 ANQGSEA. CDR3 DNA sequence: TGCAGCGTCCGGACAGGGGGCGCGGGCAATCAGCCCCAGCATTTT. This encodes CSVRTGGAGNQPQHF.

This rearrangement joins TRBV9 to TRBJ2-5, with 7 bases lining up with TRBD1. Looked up from germline, CDR1 is SGDLS and CDR2 is YYNGEE. V shed 3 bases and J 2 bases; nucleotides not matched to a gene: 1. This CDR3 contains 13 residues. The CDR3 reads CASSGTGQETQYF. As DNA, the CDR3 is TGTGCCAGCAGCGGGACAGGACAAGAGACCCAGTACTTC.

The chain links TRBV28 to TRBJ2-2; 10 positions agree with TRBD1. This CDR3 is 15 amino acids long. Trimming cost V 5 bases and J 7 bases; bases outside gene matches: 7. Germline CDR1 MDHEN, CDR2 SYDVKM. CDR3 in DNA: TGTGCCAGCAGTCCCGGACAGGGGGAGGTCGGGGAGCTGTTTTTT. Translating it yields CASSPGQGEVGELFF.

The chain carries TRBV24-1 and TRBJ2-2; TRBD1 might be the D (7 bases). Germline V lookup: CDR1 KGHDR, CDR2 SFDVKD. The germline V and J ends were trimmed by 9 bases and 1 base, with 11 bases remaining between them. The CDR3 covers 14 residues. In nucleotides, the CDR3 is TGTGCCACCGGAGGGGGCGTGAACACCGGGGAGCTGTTTTTT. It encodes CATGGGVNTGELFF.

This sequence joins TRBV7-2 and TRBJ1-2; no clear D gene. From germline, CDR1 is SGHTA and CDR2 FQGNSA. V shed 6 bases and J shed 2 bases, with 10 bases lying between them. The CDR3 covers 13 residues. In DNA form, the CDR3 reads TGTGCCAGCAGTGTCGACTGGAACTATGGCTACACCTTC. Translation gives CASSVDWNYGYTF.

The CDR3 region has the DNA TGTGCCAGCAGGACACCAAGAGCTCCGGCTGAAGCTTTCTTT. Translated, it gives CASRTPRAPAEAFF. This chain links TRBV28 with TRBJ1-1; D is ambiguous. Germline CDR1 and CDR2: MDHEN and SYDVKM. The CDR3 is 14 amino acids. V lost 6 bases, J lost 6 bases, and 17 bases lay in between.